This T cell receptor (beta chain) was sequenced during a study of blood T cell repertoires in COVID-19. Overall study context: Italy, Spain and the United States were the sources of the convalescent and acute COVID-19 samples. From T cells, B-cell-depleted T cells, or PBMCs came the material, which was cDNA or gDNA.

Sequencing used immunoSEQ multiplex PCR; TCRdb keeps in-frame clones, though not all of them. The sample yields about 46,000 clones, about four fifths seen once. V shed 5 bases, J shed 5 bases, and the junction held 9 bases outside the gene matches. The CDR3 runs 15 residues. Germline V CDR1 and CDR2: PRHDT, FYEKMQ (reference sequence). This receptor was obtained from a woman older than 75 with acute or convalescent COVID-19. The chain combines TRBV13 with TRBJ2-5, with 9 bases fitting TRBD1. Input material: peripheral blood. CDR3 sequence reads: CASSPNRGLLETQYF. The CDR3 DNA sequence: TGTGCCAGCAGCCCGAACAGGGGGCTTTTGGAGACCCAGTACTTC.